The entry below gives a single T cell receptor (beta chain) sequence along with its context. Reverse transcribing all isolated RNA meant expressed TCRB transcripts were sequenced. Data came from immunoSEQ multiplex PCR; TCRdb stores just in-frame clones and leaves some out. The sample lists under 300,000 clones, 27% occurring once. The sample comes from a study of beta chain features in type 1 diabetes. At the level of the study: Cell yields, gender and age were comparable in patients and healthy donors.

There are 14 residues in the CDR3. The V end was cut by 0 bases, the J end by 2 bases, with 7 bases between. The germline V gene has CDR1 SGHRS and CDR2 YFSETQ. Naive, central memory, regulatory and stem cell-like memory cells within the CD4+ compartment were sorted using CD45RO/CCR7/CD25/CD127/CD95/CD27. The clonotype was recovered from a man aged 25-40 years in good health. Sequencing used central memory CD4+ T cells from blood. This chain connects TRBV5-1 to TRBJ2-3, with D unclear. In DNA form, the CDR3 reads TGCGCCAGCAGCTTGGGGCAGATCACAGATACGCAGTATTTT. This sequence encodes CASSLGQITDTQYF. Full variable domain (remainder filled in from reference TRBV5-1 and TRBJ2-3): KAGVTQTPRYLIKTRGQQVTLSCSPISGHRSVSWYQQTPGQGLQFLFEYFSETQRNKGNFPGRFSGRQFSNSRSEMNVSTLELGDSALYLCASSLGQITDTQYFGPGTRLTVL.